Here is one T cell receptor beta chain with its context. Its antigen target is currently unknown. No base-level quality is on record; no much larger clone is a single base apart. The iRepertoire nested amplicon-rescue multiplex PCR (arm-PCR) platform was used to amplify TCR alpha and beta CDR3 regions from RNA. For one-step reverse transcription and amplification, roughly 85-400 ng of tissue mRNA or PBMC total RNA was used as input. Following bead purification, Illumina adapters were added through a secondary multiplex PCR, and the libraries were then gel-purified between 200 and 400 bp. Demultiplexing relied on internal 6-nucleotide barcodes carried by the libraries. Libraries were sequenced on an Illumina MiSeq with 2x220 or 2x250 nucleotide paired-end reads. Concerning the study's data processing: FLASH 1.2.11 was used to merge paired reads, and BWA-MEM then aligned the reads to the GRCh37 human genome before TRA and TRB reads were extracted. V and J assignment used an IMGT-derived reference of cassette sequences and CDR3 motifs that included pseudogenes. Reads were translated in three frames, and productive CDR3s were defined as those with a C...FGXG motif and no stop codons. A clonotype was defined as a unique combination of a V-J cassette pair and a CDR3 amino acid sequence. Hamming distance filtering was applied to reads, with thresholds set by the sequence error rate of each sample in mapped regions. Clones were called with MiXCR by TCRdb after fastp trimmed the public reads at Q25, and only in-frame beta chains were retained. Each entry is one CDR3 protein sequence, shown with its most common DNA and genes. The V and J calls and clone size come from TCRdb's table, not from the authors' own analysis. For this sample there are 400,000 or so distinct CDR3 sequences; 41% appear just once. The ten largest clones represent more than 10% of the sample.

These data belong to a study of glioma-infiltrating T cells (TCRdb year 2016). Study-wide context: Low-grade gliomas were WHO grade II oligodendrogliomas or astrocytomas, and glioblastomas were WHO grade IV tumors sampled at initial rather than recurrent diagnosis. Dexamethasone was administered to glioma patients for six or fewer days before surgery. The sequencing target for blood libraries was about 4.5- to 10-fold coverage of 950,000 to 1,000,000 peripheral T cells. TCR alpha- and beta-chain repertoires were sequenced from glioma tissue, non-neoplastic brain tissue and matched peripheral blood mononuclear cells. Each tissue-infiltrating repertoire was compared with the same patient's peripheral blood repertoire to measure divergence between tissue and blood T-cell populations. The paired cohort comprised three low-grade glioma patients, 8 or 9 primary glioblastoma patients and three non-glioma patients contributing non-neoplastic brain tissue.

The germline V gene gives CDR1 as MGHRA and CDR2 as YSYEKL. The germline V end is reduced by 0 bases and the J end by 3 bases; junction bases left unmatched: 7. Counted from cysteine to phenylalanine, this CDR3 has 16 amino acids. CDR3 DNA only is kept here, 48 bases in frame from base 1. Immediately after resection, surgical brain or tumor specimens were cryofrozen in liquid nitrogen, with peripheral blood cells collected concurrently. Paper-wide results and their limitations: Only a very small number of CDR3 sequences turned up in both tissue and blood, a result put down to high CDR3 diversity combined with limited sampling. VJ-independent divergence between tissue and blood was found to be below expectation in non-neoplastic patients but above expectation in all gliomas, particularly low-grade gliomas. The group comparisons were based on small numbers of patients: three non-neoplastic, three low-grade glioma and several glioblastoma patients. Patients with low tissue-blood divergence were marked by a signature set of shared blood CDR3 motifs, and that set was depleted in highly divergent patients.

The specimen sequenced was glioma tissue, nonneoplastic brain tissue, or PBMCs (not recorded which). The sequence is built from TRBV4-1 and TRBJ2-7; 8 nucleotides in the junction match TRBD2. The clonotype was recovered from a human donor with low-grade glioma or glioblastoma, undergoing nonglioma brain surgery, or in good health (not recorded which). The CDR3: CASSQEKRERVYEQYF. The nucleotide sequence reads TGCGCCAGCAGCCAAGAGAAGCGGGAGCGGGTCTACGAGCAGTACTTC.